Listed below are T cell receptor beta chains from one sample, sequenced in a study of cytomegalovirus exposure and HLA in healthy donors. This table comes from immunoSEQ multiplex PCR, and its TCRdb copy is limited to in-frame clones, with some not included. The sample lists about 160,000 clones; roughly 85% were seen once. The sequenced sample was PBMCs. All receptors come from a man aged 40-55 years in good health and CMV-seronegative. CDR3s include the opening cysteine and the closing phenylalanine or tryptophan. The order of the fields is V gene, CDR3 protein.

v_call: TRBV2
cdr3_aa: CASSERDLNNEQFF

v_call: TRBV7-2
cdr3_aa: CASSFLATARWGTDTQYF

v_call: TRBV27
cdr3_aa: CASSIQGAEETQYF

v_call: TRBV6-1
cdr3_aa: CASSGTSPPKQFF

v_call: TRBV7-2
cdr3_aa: CASSLEPGGYTF

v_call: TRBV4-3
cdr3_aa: CASSQDFSGQADTQYF

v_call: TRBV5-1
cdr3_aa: CASSLVNPGQGDEKLFF

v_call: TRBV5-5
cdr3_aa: CASSLGPGGIPEGQHF

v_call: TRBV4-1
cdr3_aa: CASSQDPRGELFF

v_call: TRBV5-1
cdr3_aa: CASSLDSQVEDAFF

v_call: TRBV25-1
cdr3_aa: CASSASGTGFGSPLHF

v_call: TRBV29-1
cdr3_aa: CSVGLAGELYEQYF

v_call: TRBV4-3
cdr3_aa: CASSQAYRARDTQYF

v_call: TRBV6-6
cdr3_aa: CASNDGLSGANVLTF

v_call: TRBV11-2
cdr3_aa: CASSFSQTQYF

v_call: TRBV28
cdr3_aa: CASTGGGQGTDTQYF

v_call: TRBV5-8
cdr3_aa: CASSLLGETEAFF

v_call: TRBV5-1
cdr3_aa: CASSHSRGQGNTEAFF

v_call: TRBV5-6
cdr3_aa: CASSPTGGVTGELFF

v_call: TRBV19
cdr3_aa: CASSPSGKLYEQYF

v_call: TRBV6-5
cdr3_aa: CASSRQGARYEQYF

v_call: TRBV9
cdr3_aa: CASSVKAGVGNEQFF

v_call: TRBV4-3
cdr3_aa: CASSPGTGLRYGYTF

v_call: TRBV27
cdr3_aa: CASSRSGTVYEQYF

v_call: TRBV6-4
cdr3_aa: CASSELPLRTDTQYF

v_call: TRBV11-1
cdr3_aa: CASSLLGEKLFF

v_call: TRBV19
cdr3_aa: CASSTRAGGPYEQYF

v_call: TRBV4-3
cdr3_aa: CASSLAGASGDTQYF

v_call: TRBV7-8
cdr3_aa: CASSQPPLGEGETQYF

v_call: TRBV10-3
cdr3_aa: CAISRGTGDSGNTIYF

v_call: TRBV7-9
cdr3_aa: CASSWDFGVTGELFF

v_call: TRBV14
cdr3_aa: CASSQAASGRTNEQFF

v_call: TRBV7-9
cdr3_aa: CASSLSGGAWGEQYF

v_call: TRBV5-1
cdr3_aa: CASSSGTGDGYTF

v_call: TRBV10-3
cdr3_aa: CAIRTGNSDEQYF

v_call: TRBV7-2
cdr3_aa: CASSLAGPRQGWRGYTF

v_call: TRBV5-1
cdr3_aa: CASSLGLAAQQETQYF

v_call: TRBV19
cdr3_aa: CASRTGSNSPLHF

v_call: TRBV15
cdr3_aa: CATSRDPLRTRYSSYEQYF

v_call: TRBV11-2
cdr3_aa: CASSQRAFGTALNEQYF

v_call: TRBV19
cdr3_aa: CATLPGQGYNEQFF

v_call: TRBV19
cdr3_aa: CASSILTGWIREKLFF

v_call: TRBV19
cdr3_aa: CASRFTGDTEAFF

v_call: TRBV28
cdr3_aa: CASSLGTTSTDTQYF

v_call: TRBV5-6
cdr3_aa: CASSGTGTSGQIAKNSQYF

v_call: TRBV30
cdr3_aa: CAWRVEASGADEQYF

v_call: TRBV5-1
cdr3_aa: CASSPRLNTGELFF

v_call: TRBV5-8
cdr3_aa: CASSLRRGPQHF

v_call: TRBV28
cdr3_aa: CATRLAGNSGANGLTF

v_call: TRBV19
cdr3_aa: CASSIGTSGIRGDTQYF